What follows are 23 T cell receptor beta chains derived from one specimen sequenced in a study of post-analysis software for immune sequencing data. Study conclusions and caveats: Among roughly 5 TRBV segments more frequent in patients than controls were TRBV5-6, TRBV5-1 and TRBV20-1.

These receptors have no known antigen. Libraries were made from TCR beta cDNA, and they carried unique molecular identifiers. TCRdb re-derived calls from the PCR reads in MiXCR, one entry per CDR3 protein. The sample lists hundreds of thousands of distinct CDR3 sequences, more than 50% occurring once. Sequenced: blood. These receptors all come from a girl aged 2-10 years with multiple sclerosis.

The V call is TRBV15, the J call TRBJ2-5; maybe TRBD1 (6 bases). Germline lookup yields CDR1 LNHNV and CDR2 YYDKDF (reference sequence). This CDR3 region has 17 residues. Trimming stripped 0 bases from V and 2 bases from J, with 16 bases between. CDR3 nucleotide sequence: TGTGCCACCAGCAGAGATCTGCCAGGGGCCCCTCAAGAGACCCAGTACTTC. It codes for CATSRDLPGAPQETQYF.

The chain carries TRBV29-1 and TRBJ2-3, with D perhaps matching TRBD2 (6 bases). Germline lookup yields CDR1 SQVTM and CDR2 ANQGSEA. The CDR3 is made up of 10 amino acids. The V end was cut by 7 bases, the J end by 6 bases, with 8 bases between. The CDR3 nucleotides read TGCAGCGCGGAGGGGGATACGCAGTATTTT. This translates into CSAEGDTQYF.

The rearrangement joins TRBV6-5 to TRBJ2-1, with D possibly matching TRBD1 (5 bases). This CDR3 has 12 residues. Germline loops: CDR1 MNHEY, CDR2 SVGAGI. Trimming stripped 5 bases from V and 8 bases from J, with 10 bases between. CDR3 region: CASSGQTDEQFF. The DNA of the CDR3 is TGTGCCAGCAGTGGCCAGACAGATGAGCAGTTCTTC.

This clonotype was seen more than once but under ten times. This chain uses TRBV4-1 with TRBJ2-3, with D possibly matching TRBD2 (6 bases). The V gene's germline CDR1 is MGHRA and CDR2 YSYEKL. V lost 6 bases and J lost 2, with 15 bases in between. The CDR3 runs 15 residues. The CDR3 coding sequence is TGCGCCAGCAGTCTATTGAGCGGGTTCACAGATACGCAGTATTTT. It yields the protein CASSLLSGFTDTQYF.

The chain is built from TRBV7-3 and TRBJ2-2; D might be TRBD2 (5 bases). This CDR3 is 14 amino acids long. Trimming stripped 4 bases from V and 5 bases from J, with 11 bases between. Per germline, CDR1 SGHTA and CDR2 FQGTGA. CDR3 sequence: CASSYLAGTGELFF. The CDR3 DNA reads TGTGCCAGCAGCTACCTCGCGGGTACCGGGGAGCTGTTTTTT.

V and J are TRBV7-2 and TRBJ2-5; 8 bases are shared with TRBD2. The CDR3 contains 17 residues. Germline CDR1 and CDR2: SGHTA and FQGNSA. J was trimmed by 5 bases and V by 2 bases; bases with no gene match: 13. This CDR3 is CASSLPGSGLAGETQYF. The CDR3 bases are TGTGCCAGCAGCTTACCCGGATCCGGACTAGCTGGGGAGACCCAGTACTTC.

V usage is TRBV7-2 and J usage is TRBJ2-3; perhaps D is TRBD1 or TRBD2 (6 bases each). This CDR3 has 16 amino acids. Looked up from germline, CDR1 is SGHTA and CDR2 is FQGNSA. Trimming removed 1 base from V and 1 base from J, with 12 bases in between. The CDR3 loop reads CASSLVAGQGTDTQYF. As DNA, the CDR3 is TGTGCCAGCAGCTTAGTGGCGGGACAAGGCACAGATACGCAGTATTTT.

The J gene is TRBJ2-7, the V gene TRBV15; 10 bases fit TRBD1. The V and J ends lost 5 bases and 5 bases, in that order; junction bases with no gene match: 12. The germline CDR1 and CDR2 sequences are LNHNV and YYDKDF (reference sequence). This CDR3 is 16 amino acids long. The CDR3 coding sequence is TGTGCCACCAGCGGGAGGACAGGGGGTGTTTCGGACGAGCAGTACTTC. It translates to CATSGRTGGVSDEQYF.

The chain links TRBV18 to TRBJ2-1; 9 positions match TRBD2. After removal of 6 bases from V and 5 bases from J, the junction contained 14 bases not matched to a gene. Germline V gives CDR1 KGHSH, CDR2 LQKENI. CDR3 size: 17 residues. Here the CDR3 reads CASSPARAGGLDNEQFF. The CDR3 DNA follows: TGTGCCAGCTCCCCCGCGCGAGCGGGGGGCCTCGACAATGAGCAGTTCTTC.

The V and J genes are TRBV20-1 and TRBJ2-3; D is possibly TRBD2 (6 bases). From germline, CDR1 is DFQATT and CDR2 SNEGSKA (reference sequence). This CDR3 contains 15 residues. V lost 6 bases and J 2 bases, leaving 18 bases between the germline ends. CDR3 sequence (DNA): TGCAGTGCCTTTGCGGCGGGGATAAACACAGATACGCAGTATTTT. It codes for CSAFAAGINTDTQYF.

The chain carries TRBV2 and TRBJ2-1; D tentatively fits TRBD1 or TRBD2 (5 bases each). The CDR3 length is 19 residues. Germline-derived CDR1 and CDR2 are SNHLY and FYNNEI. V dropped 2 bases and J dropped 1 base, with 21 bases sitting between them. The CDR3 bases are TGTGCCAGCAGTGAATCGTTACCACAACTGGGGGATTCCTACAATGAGCAGTTCTTC. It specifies CASSESLPQLGDSYNEQFF.

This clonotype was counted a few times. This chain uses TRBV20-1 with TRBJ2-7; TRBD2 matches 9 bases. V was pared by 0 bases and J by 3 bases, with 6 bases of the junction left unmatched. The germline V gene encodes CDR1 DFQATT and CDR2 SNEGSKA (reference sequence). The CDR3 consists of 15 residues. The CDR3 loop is CSARDSGSGLYEQYF. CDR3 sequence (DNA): TGCAGTGCTAGAGATAGCGGGAGCGGGCTCTACGAGCAGTACTTC.

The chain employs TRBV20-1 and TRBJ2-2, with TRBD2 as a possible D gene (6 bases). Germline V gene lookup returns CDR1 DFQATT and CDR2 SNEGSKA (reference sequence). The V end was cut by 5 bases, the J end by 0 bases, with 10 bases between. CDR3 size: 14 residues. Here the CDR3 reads CSAGDLSNTGELFF. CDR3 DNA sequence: TGCAGTGCTGGGGACTTATCGAACACCGGGGAGCTGTTTTTT.

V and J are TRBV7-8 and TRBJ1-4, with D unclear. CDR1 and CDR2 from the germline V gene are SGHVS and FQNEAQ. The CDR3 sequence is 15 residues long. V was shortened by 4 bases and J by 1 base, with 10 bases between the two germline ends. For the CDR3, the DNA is TGTGCCAGCAGCTCAGAGAGGTTAACTAATGAAAAACTGTTTTTT. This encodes CASSSERLTNEKLFF.

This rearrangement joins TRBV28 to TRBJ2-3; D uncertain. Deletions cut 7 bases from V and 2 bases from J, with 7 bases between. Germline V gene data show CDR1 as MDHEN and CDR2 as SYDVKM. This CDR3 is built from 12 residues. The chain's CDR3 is CASMKYTDTQYF. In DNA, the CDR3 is TGTGCCAGCATGAAGTACACAGATACGCAGTATTTT.

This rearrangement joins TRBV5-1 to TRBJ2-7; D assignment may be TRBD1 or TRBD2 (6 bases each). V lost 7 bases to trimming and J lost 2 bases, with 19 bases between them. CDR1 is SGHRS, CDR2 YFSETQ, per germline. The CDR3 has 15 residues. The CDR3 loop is CASHGGGGWAYEQYF. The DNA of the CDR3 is TGCGCCAGCCACGGAGGGGGAGGATGGGCCTACGAGCAGTACTTC. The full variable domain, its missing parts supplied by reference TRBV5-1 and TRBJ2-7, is KAGVTQTPRYLIKTRGQQVTLSCSPISGHRSVSWYQQTPGQGLQFLFEYFSETQRNKGNFPGRFSGRQFSNSRSEMNVSTLELGDSALYLCASHGGGGWAYEQYFGPGTRLTVT.

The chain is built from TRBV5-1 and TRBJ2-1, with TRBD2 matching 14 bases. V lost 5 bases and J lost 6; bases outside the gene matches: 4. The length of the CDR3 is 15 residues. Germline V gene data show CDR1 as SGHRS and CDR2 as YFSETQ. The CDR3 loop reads CASRGLAGVGNEQFF. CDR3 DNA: TGCGCCAGCAGGGGACTAGCGGGAGTAGGCAATGAGCAGTTCTTC.

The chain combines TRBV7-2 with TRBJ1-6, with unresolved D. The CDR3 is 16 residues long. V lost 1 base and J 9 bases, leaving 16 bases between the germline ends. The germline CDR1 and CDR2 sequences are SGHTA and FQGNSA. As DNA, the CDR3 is TGTGCCAGCAGCTTAGATGGTTCTCTAATGGCTTCACCCCTCCACTTT. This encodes CASSLDGSLMASPLHF.

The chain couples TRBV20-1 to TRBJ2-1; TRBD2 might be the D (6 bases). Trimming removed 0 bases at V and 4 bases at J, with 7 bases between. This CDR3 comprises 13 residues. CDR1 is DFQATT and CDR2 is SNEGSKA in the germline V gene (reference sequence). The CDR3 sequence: CSARDGGYNEQFF. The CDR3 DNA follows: TGCAGTGCTAGAGATGGAGGGTACAATGAGCAGTTCTTC.

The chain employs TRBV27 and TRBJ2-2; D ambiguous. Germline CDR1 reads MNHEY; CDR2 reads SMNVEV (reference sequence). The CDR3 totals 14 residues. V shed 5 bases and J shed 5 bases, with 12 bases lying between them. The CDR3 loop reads CASSPVTVTGELFF. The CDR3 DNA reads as TGTGCCAGCAGTCCCGTTACCGTTACCGGGGAGCTGTTTTTT.

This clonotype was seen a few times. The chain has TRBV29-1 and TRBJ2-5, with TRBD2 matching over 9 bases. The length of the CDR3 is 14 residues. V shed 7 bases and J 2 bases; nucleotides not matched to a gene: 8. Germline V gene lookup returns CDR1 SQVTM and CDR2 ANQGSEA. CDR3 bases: TGCAGCGCTCTCCTTGGACTAGCGCAAGAGACCCAGTACTTC. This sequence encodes CSALLGLAQETQYF.

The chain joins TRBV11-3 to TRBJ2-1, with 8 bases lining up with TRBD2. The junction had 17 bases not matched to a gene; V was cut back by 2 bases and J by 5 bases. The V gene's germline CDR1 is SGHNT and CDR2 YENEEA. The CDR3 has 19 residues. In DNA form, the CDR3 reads TGTGCCAGCAGCTTAACCCTGCCGGTTTTTGGCGGGAGGAACAATGAGCAGTTCTTC. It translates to CASSLTLPVFGGRNNEQFF. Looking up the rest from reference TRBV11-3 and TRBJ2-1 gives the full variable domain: EAGVVQSPRYKIIEKKQPVAFWCNPISGHNTLYWYLQNLGQGPELLIRYENEEAVDDSQLPKDRFSAERLKGVDSTLKIQPAELGDSAVYLCASSLTLPVFGGRNNEQFFGPGTRLTVL.

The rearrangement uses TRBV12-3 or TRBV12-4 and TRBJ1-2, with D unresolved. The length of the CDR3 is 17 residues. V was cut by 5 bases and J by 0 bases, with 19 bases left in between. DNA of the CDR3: TGTGCCAGCAGTCCGACGGATCAAACACTAGCTAACTATGGCTACACCTTC. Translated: CASSPTDQTLANYGYTF.